These 25 T cell receptor beta chains were all obtained from the same sample, sequenced in a study of blood T cell repertoires in COVID-19. Assay used: immunoSEQ multiplex PCR; TCRdb lists only in-frame clones, some missing. The sample lists approximately 70,000 clones, 82% occurring once. The specimen was peripheral blood. The receptors come from a woman of 80 years or more with acute or convalescent COVID-19.

A remark on this clone: This CDR3 is also generated by other DNA sequences in the sample. The chain combines TRBV2 with TRBJ2-5, with 7 bases matching TRBD1. V was pared by 6 bases and J by 2 bases, with 9 bases of the junction left unmatched. CDR3 length: 15 amino acids. CDR1 SNHLY and CDR2 FYNNEI come from the germline V gene. The CDR3 region is CASRETGSRQETQYF. The CDR3 DNA reads as TGTGCCAGCAGGGAGACAGGGTCGAGGCAAGAGACCCAGTACTTC.

The chain has TRBV4-1 and TRBJ2-1, with TRBD2 identical over 8 bases. The germline gives CDR1 MGHRA, CDR2 YSYEKL. This CDR3 contains 17 residues. V was pared by 1 base and J by 2 bases, with 7 bases of the junction left unmatched. The CDR3 spells CASSQGRTSLPYNEQFF. CDR3 bases: TGCGCCAGCAGCCAAGGGAGGACTAGCCTCCCCTACAATGAGCAGTTCTTC.

The count of this clone is one. J is TRBJ2-1 and V is TRBV11-2; 14 nucleotides align to TRBD2. The germline V gene has CDR1 SGHAT and CDR2 FQNNGV. The CDR3 sequence is 18 residues long. Unmatched junction bases numbered 11, after V lost 5 bases and J lost 5 bases. The CDR3 here is CASSAEQPGLAGDNEQFF. DNA for the CDR3: TGTGCCAGCAGCGCAGAGCAGCCGGGACTAGCGGGGGACAATGAGCAGTTCTTC.

V and J are TRBV12-3 or TRBV12-4 and TRBJ2-7, with 9 positions matching TRBD2. The CDR3 loop spans 13 amino acids. The junction had 6 bases not matched to a gene; V was cut back by 10 bases and J by 2 bases. The CDR3 sequence: CANTLAGPYEQYF. The CDR3 bases are TGTGCCAACACTCTAGCGGGGCCCTACGAGCAGTACTTC.

J is TRBJ1-2 and V is TRBV2; a weak D match, TRBD1 (5 bases). Between the trimmed V and J ends, which lost 6 bases and 3 bases, there was a span of 23 bases. The CDR3 runs to 17 residues. Germline V gene lookup returns CDR1 SNHLY and CDR2 FYNNEI. This CDR3 reads CASRPGTQAGLHYGYTF. DNA for the CDR3: TGTGCCAGCAGGCCCGGGACCCAGGCGGGGCTACACTATGGCTACACCTTC.

This sequence joins TRBV9 and TRBJ2-5, with TRBD1 matching 8 bases. Germline V lookup: CDR1 SGDLS, CDR2 YYNGEE. Trimming at V came to 3 bases and at J to 0 bases, leaving 10 bases not matched to a gene. The CDR3 totals 17 residues. CDR3 sequence (DNA): TGTGCCAGCAGCGGCTACCCCAGGACAGGGTACCAAGAGACCCAGTACTTC. It translates to CASSGYPRTGYQETQYF.

The J gene is TRBJ1-4, the V gene TRBV28; no definite D call. V dropped 6 bases and J dropped 6 bases, with 5 bases sitting between them. The CDR3 sequence is 11 residues long. Germline CDR1 MDHEN, CDR2 SYDVKM. The CDR3 bases are TGTGCCAGCAGCTCTTATGAAAAACTGTTTTTT. It yields the protein CASSSYEKLFF.

V usage is TRBV10-3 and J usage is TRBJ1-2, with unresolved D. The CDR3 spans 17 residues. V was trimmed by 0 bases and J by 0 bases, leaving 14 bases between them. Germline V gene lookup returns CDR1 ENHRY and CDR2 SYGVKD. The DNA for the CDR3 is TGTGCCATCAGTGAGTCCGCGTTTCAACTGACTAACTATGGCTACACCTTC. This codes for CAISESAFQLTNYGYTF.

This chain joins TRBV27 and TRBJ2-1; 7 nucleotides match TRBD2. CDR1 MNHEY and CDR2 SMNVEV come from the germline V gene (reference sequence). The CDR3 has 17 amino acids. The V and J ends lost 0 bases and 6 bases, in that order; junction bases with no gene match: 11. For the CDR3, the DNA is TGTGCCAGCAGTTTATCGCGGTGGGCGGGAGCAGTCAATGAGCAGTTCTTC. The encoded protein is CASSLSRWAGAVNEQFF.

The gene calls are TRBV27 and TRBJ2-7; 7 bases fit TRBD1. CDR1 MNHEY and CDR2 SMNVEV come from the germline V gene (reference sequence). The CDR3 spans 15 residues. J lost 3 bases, V lost 5 bases, and 10 bases had no gene match. DNA for the CDR3: TGTGCCAGCAGTCCGACAGGGAGAGGATACTACGAGCAGTACTTC. Translated, it gives CASSPTGRGYYEQYF.

In its sample, this clone was seen once. The CDR3 is CASSYGAGPGTDTQYF. DNA for the CDR3: TGTGCCAGCAGTTACGGGGCGGGACCAGGCACAGATACGCAGTATTTT. This sequence joins TRBV6-5 and TRBJ2-3; weak D call: TRBD2 (6 bases). Between the trimmed V and J ends, which lost 2 bases and 1 base, there was a span of 13 bases. The CDR3 has 16 amino acids. Germline assignment: CDR1 MNHEY and CDR2 SVGAGI.

Only a few counts were recorded for this clone. The rearrangement joins TRBV2 to TRBJ2-1; no reliable D call. The CDR3 extends over 11 amino acids. Per the germline V gene, CDR1 is SNHLY and CDR2 is FYNNEI. The germline V and J ends were trimmed by 3 bases and 7 bases, with 4 bases remaining between them. CDR3 DNA: TGTGCCAGCAGTGATCGGAATGAGCAGTTCTTC. This sequence encodes CASSDRNEQFF.

The J gene is TRBJ2-2, the V gene TRBV28, with 7 bases that match TRBD1. The CDR3 totals 15 residues. Trimming removed 6 bases from V and 6 bases from J; junction bases left unmatched: 10. Per germline, CDR1 MDHEN and CDR2 SYDVKM. CDR3 DNA: TGTGCCAGCAGCGCCGGGACAGTCGGGTCCGGGGAGCTGTTTTTT. Protein sequence: CASSAGTVGSGELFF.

The chain uses TRBV6-5 and TRBJ1-1, with 7 nucleotides matching TRBD1. CDR1 MNHEY and CDR2 SVGAGI come from the germline V gene. Unmatched junction bases numbered 7, after V lost 7 bases and J lost 5 bases. The CDR3 spans 13 residues. The CDR3 here is CASTDRDETEAFF. The DNA of the CDR3 is TGTGCCAGCACCGACAGGGACGAGACTGAAGCTTTCTTT.

The chain carries TRBV3-1 (or the pseudogene TRBV3-2) and TRBJ2-3, with D tentatively TRBD2 (6 bases). The CDR3 spans 16 residues. CDR1 LGHDT and CDR2 YNNKEL come from the germline V gene (reference sequence). Trimming took off 0 bases at V and 2 bases at J, with 12 bases between the two ends. The CDR3 nucleotides read TGTGCCAGCAGCCAAGACCACGGCGGGAACACAGATACGCAGTATTTT. Translated, it gives CASSQDHGGNTDTQYF.

V is TRBV28 and J is TRBJ2-1, with TRBD2 matching over 11 bases. Germline CDR1 MDHEN, CDR2 SYDVKM. This CDR3 is 16 amino acids long. With 4 bases clipped from V and 6 bases from J, the junction kept 8 bases outside the gene matches. CDR3 sequence (DNA): TGTGCCAGCAGTTCCCCACTAGCGGGAGAAGGCAATGAGCAGTTCTTC. It is translated as CASSSPLAGEGNEQFF.

J is TRBJ2-2 and V is TRBV6-4; TRBD2 matches 7 bases. Germline V gene data show CDR1 as MRHNA and CDR2 as SNTAGT. With V trimmed by 5 bases and J by 0 bases, 6 bases remained unmatched. This CDR3 is built from 16 residues. CDR3 sequence: CASSSSGTTNTGELFF. The CDR3 nucleotides are TGTGCCAGCAGTTCTTCCGGGACTACGAACACCGGGGAGCTGTTTTTT.

V gene TRBV19 combines with J gene TRBJ2-1, with D tentatively TRBD2 (5 bases). The CDR3 spans 16 residues. Per the germline V gene, CDR1 is LNHDA and CDR2 is SQIVND (reference sequence). V dropped 3 bases and J dropped 0 bases, with 12 bases sitting between them. Here the CDR3 DNA reads TGTGCCAGTAGTATGAGGGTGGGGAGCTCCTACAATGAGCAGTTCTTC. The encoded protein is CASSMRVGSSYNEQFF. The full variable domain, with the rest looked up from reference TRBV19 and TRBJ2-1, is DGGITQSPKYLFRKEGQNVTLSCEQNLNHDAMYWYRQDPGQGLRLIYYSQIVNDFQKGDIAEGYSVSREKKESFPLTVTSAQKNPTAFYLCASSMRVGSSYNEQFFGPGTRLTVL.

The V call is TRBV27, the J call TRBJ1-6; D might be TRBD1 (5 bases). Trimming took 5 bases from V and 6 from J, leaving 14 bases between them. The CDR3 has 15 residues. CDR1 is MNHEY, CDR2 SMNVEV, per germline (reference sequence). CDR3 loop: CASSTLGQGNSPLHF. For the CDR3, the DNA is TGTGCCAGCAGTACCCTCGGGCAGGGTAATTCACCCCTCCACTTT.

V usage is TRBV24-1 and J usage is TRBJ2-1, with a possible D match to TRBD2 (6 bases). Trimming removed 2 bases from V and 7 bases from J, with 11 bases in between. Per the germline V gene, CDR1 is KGHDR and CDR2 is SFDVKD. The CDR3 spans 14 residues. CDR3 sequence (DNA): TGTGCCACCAGTGATTCAGGGACTGGGAATGAGCAGTTCTTC. Protein sequence: CATSDSGTGNEQFF.

The CDR3 DNA is TGTGCCAGCAGTGAAGCGACAGGGGATTTTCGGCAGTTCTTC. Amino acid sequence: CASSEATGDFRQFF. This chain uses TRBV6-1 with TRBJ2-1; 8 bases agree with TRBD1. The V segment lost 0 bases and the J segment 12 bases; nucleotides outside the gene matches: 7. Per germline, CDR1 MNHNS and CDR2 SASEGT. The CDR3 runs to 14 residues.

The chain uses TRBV28 and TRBJ1-2; possibly TRBD1 for D (6 bases). Germline loops: CDR1 MDHEN, CDR2 SYDVKM. Trimming stripped 7 bases from V and 6 bases from J, with 9 bases between. This CDR3 is 11 amino acids long. The CDR3 protein is CASMKGDGYTF. The DNA of the CDR3 is TGTGCCAGCATGAAGGGGGATGGCTACACCTTC.

The chain combines TRBV7-2 with TRBJ2-5; TRBD2 matches 14 bases. Losses at the gene ends were 1 base for V and 5 bases for J; bases not matched to a gene: 0. In germline, CDR1 is SGHTA, CDR2 FQGNSA. The CDR3 extends over 15 amino acids. DNA of the CDR3: TGTGCCAGCAGCTTAGGACTAGCGGGGGGGGAGACCCAGTACTTC. Encoded protein: CASSLGLAGGETQYF.

The J gene is TRBJ2-1, the V gene TRBV6-2 or TRBV6-3, with 8 bases identical to TRBD2. This CDR3 has 17 amino acids. The V segment lost 2 bases and the J segment 2 bases; nucleotides outside the gene matches: 8. Germline-derived CDR1 and CDR2 are MNHEY and SVGEGT. CDR3 sequence (DNA): TGTGCCAGCAGTTACAGTAGAACTAGCGGAACCTACAATGAGCAGTTCTTC. Translation: CASSYSRTSGTYNEQFF.

Here the CDR3 DNA reads TGTGCCAGCAGTTTATGGGCAGGGCGAGATACGCAGTATTTT. It specifies CASSLWAGRDTQYF. This rearrangement joins TRBV27 to TRBJ2-3; D perhaps matches TRBD1 (5 bases). Germline CDR1 and CDR2: MNHEY and SMNVEV (reference sequence). CDR3 length: 14 amino acids. The ends were cut back, 1 base at V and 5 bases at J, with 10 bases in the middle.